The T cell receptor (beta chain) described here comes from a study of T cell changes during pregnancy in multiple sclerosis (dated by TCRdb to about 2019). About the full investigation: The study looked at changes in the T cell repertoire across pregnancy in women with multiple sclerosis.

The library was obtained by the immunoSEQ multiplex PCR assay. Imported from immuneACCESS, the table was reduced by TCRdb to in-frame sequences with V and J called. These copies leave out some clones; in studies compared against another copy, an unresolved V gene accounts for under half, and the cause of the remainder is not known. The sample table records fewer than 85,000 clones; approximately 94% of these occur just once. The top ten constitute 2% to 3% of the sample. The germline V and J ends show losses of 4 bases and 2 bases respectively, and no gene match explains 5 bases of the junction. The CDR3 covers 14 residues, taking in both the cysteine and the phenylalanine. The kept DNA is CDR3 alone, 42 bases in frame from the first base. CDR1 SGHRS and CDR2 YFSETQ were looked up in the germline V gene. With respect to this clone: The antigen it binds to is not known. Base qualities are not at hand, and no much larger clone is one base apart.

In this chain, TRBV5-1 is recombined with TRBJ2-7, with 8 bases aligning to TRBD1. The sequenced sample was peripheral blood, obtained after pregnancy. This clonotype was obtained from a female donor in good health, enrolled as a control in a pregnancy study. The DNA sequence reads TGCGCCAGCAGCGTCGGGACAGGCCCCTACGAGCAGTACTTC. Translated, this gives CASSVGTGPYEQYF. The CDR3, completed at both ends by the reference TRBV5-1 and TRBJ2-7 genes, gives the full variable domain KAGVTQTPRYLIKTRGQQVTLSCSPISGHRSVSWYQQTPGQGLQFLFEYFSETQRNKGNFPGRFSGRQFSNSRSEMNVSTLELGDSALYLCASSVGTGPYEQYFGPGTRLTVT.